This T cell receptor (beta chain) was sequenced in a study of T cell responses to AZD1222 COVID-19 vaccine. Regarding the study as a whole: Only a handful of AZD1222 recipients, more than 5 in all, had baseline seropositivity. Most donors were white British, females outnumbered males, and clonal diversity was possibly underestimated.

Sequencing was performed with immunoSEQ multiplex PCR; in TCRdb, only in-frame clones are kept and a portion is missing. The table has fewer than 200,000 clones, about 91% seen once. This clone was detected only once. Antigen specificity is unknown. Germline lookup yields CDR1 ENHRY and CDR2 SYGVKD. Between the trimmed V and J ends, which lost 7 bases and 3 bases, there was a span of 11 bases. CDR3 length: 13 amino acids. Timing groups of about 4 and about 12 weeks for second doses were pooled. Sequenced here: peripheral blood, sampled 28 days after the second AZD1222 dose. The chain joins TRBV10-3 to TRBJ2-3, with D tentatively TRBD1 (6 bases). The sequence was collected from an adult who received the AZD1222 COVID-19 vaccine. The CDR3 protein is CAIKGQGTDTQYF. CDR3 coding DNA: TGTGCCATCAAGGGTCAGGGGACAGATACGCAGTATTTT.